Included here is one TCR beta chain sequence, with context. Its antigen is not identified. It was 150 to 250 ng DNA, about 30,000 T cell genomes, that sorted-subset replicate PCRs used. This table comes from immunoSEQ multiplex PCR, and its TCRdb copy is limited to in-frame clones, with some not included. The sample yields about 1.1 million clones, about 72% seen once. The CDR3 spans 16 residues. After removal of 4 bases from V and 2 bases from J, the junction contained 8 bases not matched to a gene. Germline CDR1 MNHNS, CDR2 SASEGT. The data belong to a study of shared clonotypes between healthy human individuals. Broader study findings: Clonotype sharing among donors, it was expected, would be affected by sequencing depth.

Donors were healthy HIV-negative adults without recently reported acute infections or vaccinations. From CD4+ cells came CD45RA+ naive and CD45RA-negative memory subsets. The sequence came from a young man in good health. Some clones in this sample may be carry-over from other donors' samples. This chain links TRBV6-1 with TRBJ2-7; the match to TRBD2 covers 10 bases. Specimen: memory CD4+ T cells from PBMCs. Subset: CD45RA-negative fraction. In DNA, the CDR3 is TGTGCCAGCAGTGCATCGTCTAGCGGGAGTACCTACGAGCAGTACTTC. It yields the protein CASSASSSGSTYEQYF.